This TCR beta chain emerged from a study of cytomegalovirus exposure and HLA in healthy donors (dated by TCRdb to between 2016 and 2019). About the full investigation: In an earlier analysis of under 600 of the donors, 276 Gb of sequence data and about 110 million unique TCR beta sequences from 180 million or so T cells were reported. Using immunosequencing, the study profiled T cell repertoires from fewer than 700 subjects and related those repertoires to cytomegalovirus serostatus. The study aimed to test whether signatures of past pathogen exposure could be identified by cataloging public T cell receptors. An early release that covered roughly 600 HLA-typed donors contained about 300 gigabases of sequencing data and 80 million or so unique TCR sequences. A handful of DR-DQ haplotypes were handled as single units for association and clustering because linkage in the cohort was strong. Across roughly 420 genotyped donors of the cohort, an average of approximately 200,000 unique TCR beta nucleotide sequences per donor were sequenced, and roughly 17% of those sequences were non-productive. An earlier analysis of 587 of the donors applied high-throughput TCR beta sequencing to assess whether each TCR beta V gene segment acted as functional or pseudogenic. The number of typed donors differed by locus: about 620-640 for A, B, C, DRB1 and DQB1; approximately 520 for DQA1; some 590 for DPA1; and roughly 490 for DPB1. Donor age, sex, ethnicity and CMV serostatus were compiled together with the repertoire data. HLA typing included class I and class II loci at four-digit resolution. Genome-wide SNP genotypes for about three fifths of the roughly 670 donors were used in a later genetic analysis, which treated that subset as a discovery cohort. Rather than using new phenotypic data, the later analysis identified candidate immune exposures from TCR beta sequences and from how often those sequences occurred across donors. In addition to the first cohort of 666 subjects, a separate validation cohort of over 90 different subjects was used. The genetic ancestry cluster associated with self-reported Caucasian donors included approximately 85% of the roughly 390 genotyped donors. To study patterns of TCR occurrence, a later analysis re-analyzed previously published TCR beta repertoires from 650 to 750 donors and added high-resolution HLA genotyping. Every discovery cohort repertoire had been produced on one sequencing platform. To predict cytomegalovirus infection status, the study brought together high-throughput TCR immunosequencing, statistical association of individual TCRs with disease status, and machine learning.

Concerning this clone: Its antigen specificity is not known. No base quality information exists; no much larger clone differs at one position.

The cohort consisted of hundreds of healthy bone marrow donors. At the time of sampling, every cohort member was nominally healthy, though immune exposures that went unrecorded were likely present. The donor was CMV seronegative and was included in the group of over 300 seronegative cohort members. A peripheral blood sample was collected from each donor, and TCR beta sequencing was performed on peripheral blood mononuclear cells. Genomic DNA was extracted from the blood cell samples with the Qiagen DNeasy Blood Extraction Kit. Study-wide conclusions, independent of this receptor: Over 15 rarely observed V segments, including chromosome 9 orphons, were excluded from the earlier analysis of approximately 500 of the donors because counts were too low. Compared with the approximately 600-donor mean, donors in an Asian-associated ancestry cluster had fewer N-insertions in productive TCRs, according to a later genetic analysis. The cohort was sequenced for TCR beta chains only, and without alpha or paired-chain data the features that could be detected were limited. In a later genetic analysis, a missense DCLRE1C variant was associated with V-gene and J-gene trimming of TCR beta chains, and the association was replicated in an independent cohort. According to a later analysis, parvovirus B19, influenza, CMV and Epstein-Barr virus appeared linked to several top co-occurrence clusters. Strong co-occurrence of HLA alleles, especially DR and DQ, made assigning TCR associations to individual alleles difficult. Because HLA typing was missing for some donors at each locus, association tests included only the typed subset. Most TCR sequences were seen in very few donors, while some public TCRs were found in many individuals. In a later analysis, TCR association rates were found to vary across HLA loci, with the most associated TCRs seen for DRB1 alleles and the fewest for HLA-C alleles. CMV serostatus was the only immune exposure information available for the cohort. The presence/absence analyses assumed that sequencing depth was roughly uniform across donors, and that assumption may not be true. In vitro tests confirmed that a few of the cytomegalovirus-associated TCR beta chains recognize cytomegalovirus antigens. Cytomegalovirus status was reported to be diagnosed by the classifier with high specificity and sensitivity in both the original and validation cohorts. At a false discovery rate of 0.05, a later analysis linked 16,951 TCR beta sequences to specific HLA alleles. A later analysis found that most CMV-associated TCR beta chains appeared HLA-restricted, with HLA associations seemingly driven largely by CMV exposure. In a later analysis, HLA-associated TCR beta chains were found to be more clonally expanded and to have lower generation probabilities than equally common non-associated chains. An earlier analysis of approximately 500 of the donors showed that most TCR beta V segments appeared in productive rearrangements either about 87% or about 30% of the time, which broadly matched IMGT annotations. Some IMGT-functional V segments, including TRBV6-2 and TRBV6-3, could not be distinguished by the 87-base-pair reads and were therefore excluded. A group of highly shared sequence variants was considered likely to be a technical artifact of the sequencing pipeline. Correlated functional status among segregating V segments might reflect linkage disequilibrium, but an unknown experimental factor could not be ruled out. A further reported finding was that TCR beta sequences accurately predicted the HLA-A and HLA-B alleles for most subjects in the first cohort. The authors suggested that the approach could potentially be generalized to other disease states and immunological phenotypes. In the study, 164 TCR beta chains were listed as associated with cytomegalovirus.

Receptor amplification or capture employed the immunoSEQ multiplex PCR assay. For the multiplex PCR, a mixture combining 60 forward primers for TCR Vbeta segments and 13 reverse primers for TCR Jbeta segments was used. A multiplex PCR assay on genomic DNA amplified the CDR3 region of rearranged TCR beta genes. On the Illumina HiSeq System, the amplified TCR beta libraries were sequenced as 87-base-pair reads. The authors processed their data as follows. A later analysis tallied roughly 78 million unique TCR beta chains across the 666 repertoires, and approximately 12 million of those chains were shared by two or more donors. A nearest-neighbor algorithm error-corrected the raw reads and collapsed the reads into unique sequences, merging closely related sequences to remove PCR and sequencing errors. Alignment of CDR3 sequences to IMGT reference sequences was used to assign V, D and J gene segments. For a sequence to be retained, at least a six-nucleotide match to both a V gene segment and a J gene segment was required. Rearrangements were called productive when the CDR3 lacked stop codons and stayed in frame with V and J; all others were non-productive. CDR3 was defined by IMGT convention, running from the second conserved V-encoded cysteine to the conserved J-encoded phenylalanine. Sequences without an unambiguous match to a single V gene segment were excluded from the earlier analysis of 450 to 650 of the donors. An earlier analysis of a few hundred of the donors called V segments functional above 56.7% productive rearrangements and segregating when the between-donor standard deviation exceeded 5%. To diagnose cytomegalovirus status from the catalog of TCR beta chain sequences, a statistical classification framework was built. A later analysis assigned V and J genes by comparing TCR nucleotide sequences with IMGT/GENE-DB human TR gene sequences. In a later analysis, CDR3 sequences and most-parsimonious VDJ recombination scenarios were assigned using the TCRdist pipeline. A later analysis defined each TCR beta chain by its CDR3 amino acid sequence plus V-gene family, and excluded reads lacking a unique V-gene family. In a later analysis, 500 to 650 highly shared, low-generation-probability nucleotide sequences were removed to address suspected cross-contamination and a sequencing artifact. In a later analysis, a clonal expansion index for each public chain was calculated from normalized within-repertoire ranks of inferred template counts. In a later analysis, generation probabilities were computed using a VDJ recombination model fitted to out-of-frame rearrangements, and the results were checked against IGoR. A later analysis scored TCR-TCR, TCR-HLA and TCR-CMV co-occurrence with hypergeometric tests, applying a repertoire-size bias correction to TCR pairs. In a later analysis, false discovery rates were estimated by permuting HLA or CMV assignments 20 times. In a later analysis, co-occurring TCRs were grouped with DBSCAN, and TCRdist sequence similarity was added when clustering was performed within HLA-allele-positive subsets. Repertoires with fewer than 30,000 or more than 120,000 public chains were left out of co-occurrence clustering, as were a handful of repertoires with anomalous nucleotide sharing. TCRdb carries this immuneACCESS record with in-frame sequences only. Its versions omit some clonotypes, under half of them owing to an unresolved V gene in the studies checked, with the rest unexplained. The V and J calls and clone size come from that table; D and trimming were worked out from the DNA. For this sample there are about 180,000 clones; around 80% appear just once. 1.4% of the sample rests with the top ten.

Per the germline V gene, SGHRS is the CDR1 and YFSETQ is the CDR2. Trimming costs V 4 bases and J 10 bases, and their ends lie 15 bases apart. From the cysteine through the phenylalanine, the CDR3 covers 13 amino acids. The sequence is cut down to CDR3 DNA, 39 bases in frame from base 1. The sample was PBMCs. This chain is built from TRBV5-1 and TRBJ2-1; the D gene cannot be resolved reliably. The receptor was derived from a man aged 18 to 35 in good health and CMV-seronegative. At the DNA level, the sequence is TGCGCCAGCAGCCCGGTGGGTAGCCGCGAGCAGTTCTTC. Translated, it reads CASSPVGSREQFF.